The next 8 T cell receptor beta chains were all read from a single sample in a study of naive and memory T cell subsets (dated by TCRdb to 2015 to 2018). Library prep was done by UMI-ligation and nested PCR. Sequencer: Illumina MiSeq. An equimolar mix of two oligonucleotides covering both TRBC1 and TRBC2 was used as the beta constant-region primer. The raw public reads went through TCRdb reprocessing: fastp at Q25, MiXCR clone calling, in-frame beta chains kept. Each CDR3 protein gets just one entry, which takes the most common genes and DNA from the rows behind it. The sample data list roughly 140,000 distinct CDR3 sequences, and approximately 17% of these were observed just once. The top ten hold approximately 0.15% of the sample. Sequencing used naive CD4+ T cells from blood. The cell subset or site label of this sample denotes: naive T cells, CD45RA high CD27+. The source is a human donor in good health.

This clonotype was seen only a few times. The gene calls are TRBV6-2 or TRBV6-3 and TRBJ2-2, with 9 positions matching TRBD1. The trim removed 8 bases at V and 5 bases at J, leaving 9 bases unmatched. This CDR3 is 15 amino acids long. CDR1 is MNHEY, CDR2 SVGEGT, per germline. The CDR3 reads CASVPGQGWTGELFF. The CDR3 nucleotides are TGTGCCAGCGTACCGGGACAGGGCTGGACCGGGGAGCTGTTTTTT.

This clonotype has more than one count but fewer than ten. The chain is built from TRBV5-1 and TRBJ2-1; D perhaps matches TRBD2 (6 bases). The CDR3 contains 12 residues. Germline lookup yields CDR1 SGHRS and CDR2 YFSETQ. Deletions cut 0 bases from V and 8 bases from J, with 6 bases between. The CDR3 coding sequence is TGCGCCAGCAGCTTGGCGGGGGATGAGCAGTTCTTC. Its translation is CASSLAGDEQFF. Combining the CDR3 with reference TRBV5-1 and TRBJ2-1 gives the whole variable domain KAGVTQTPRYLIKTRGQQVTLSCSPISGHRSVSWYQQTPGQGLQFLFEYFSETQRNKGNFPGRFSGRQFSNSRSEMNVSTLELGDSALYLCASSLAGDEQFFGPGTRLTVL.

The rearrangement links TRBV6-2 or TRBV6-3 to TRBJ2-1, with a tentative D call TRBD1 (6 bases). V was shortened by 2 bases and J by 9 bases, with 11 bases between the two germline ends. There are 13 residues in the CDR3. CDR1 is MNHEY, CDR2 SVGEGT, per germline. CDR3 in DNA: TGTGCCAGCAGTTACCCCGAAGGGGGTGAGCAGTTCTTC. This gives the protein CASSYPEGGEQFF.

This clonotype was seen only a few times. The chain has TRBV7-2 and TRBJ2-5, with D possibly TRBD1 on 6 matching bases. V lost 0 bases, J lost 4 bases, and 21 bases lay in between. Per the germline V gene, CDR1 is SGHTA and CDR2 is FQGNSA. The CDR3 is 18 residues long. The chain's CDR3 is CASSLAGSTGPGGETQYF. The CDR3 coding sequence is TGTGCCAGCAGCTTAGCAGGGTCAACAGGGCCAGGTGGAGAGACCCAGTACTTC. Supplemented by reference TRBV7-2 and TRBJ2-5, the full variable domain reads GAGVSQSPSNKVTEKGKDVELRCDPISGHTALYWYRQSLGQGLEFLIYFQGNSAPDKSGLPSDRFSAERTGGSVSTLTIQRTQQEDSAVYLCASSLAGSTGPGGETQYFGPGTRLLVL.

The CDR3 reads CASSFYPRVGLGPDLAKNIQYF. CDR3 in DNA: TGTGCCAGCAGCTTTTACCCCCGGGTCGGTTTGGGCCCCGACCTCGCCAAAAACATTCAGTACTTC. The chain has TRBV7-9 and TRBJ2-4; D call uncertain. Germline CDR1 SEHNR, CDR2 FQNEAQ (reference sequence). CDR3 length: 22 residues. Trimming cost V 3 bases and J 1 base, with 31 bases left between them.

This clonotype was observed many times. This chain links TRBV5-1 with TRBJ2-1, with 7 positions matching TRBD1. V trimming: 4 bases; J trimming: 11 bases; junction bases outside the gene matches: 15. This CDR3 contains 15 residues. The germline V gene encodes CDR1 SGHRS and CDR2 YFSETQ. The CDR3 bases are TGCGCCAGCAGCCAACAAACAGGGACAGAGAATAAGCAGTTCTTC. Its translation: CASSQQTGTENKQFF.

This clonotype was observed a few times. The gene calls are TRBV2 and TRBJ2-5; a possible D gene is TRBD2 (6 bases). The V gene's germline CDR1 is SNHLY and CDR2 FYNNEI. The CDR3 covers 14 residues. The ends were cut back, 11 bases at V and 2 bases at J, with 18 bases in the middle. CDR3: CALRVGGGQETQYF. The DNA for the CDR3 is TGTGCCCTCAGGGTGGGAGGAGGGCAAGAGACCCAGTACTTC.

This clonotype occurred a few times. The rearrangement links TRBV21-1 to TRBJ2-5; the table's D call, TRBD1, has no DNA check behind it. TRBV21-1 represents a pseudogene. The CDR3 sequence is 15 residues long. The CDR3 is CASSKYHRIGETQYF. The CDR3 DNA follows: TGTGCCAGCAGCAAATACCACAGGATCGGGGAGACCCAGTACTTC.